This entry is about one T cell receptor (beta chain). This record belongs to a study of shared clonotypes between healthy human individuals. Sequencing used immunoSEQ multiplex PCR; TCRdb keeps in-frame clones, though not all of them. This table holds approximately 2,300,000 clones, 85% to 95% found once. Germline loops: CDR1 WSHSY, CDR2 SAAADI. This CDR3 is built from 15 residues. The V and J ends lost 6 bases and 5 bases, in that order; junction bases with no gene match: 8. The receptor was isolated from a man between 18 and 29 years old in good health. Some clones in this sample may be carry-over from other donors' samples. The chain is built from TRBV10-2 and TRBJ2-3; 10 bases map to TRBD2. The specimen sequenced was naive CD4+ T cells from PBMCs. Subset denoted: CD45RA+ positively selected. CDR3 nucleotides: TGCGCCAGCAGCCTAATAGCGGGAGGTGGAGATACGCAGTATTTT. It is translated as CASSLIAGGGDTQYF.